These 26 T cell receptor beta chains were sequenced from one sample in a study of T cells in Graves' hyperthyroidism and ophthalmopathy. The investigators amplified TCR beta CDR3 regions from RNA transcripts. The HTBI primer set was used in a first-round RT-PCR of the TCR CDR3. TCRdb re-called the multiplex PCR reads through MiXCR, storing one row per CDR3 protein. The sample yields almost 350,000 distinct CDR3 sequences, about a sixth seen once. The specimen was blood. The origin of the receptors is a middle-aged woman with Graves' ophthalmopathy.

This clonotype came up many times. This chain joins TRBV28 and TRBJ2-7; D call uncertain. The CDR3 spans 12 residues. Germline CDR1 is MDHEN and CDR2 is SYDVKM. V lost 4 bases and J 7 bases, leaving 11 bases between the germline ends. The CDR3: CASSSPWLEQYF. The CDR3 coding sequence is TGTGCCAGCAGTTCCCCTTGGTTGGAGCAGTACTTC.

The V call is TRBV25-1, the J call TRBJ2-7, with 9 bases aligning to TRBD1. The junction had 6 bases not matched to a gene; V was cut back by 7 bases and J by 2 bases. Germline lookup yields CDR1 MGHDK and CDR2 SYGVNS. This CDR3 region has 14 residues. CDR3 sequence: CASIRDRDTYEQYF. CDR3 sequence (DNA): TGTGCCAGCATTAGGGACAGGGACACCTACGAGCAGTACTTC.

This clonotype was recorded only once. The V and J genes are TRBV4-1 and TRBJ2-7; 9 bases agree with TRBD1. The CDR3 sequence is 16 residues long. Germline-derived CDR1 and CDR2 are MGHRA and YSYEKL. The ends lost 3 bases at V and 4 bases at J; junction bases unmatched: 10. CDR3: CASSQLWTGELYEQYF. CDR3 DNA sequence: TGCGCCAGCAGCCAGCTTTGGACAGGGGAACTGTACGAGCAGTACTTC.

This clonotype was detected many times. The chain joins TRBV7-2 to TRBJ2-7; 9 bases match TRBD1. Unmatched junction bases numbered 9, after V lost 6 bases and J lost 3 bases. The CDR3 totals 15 residues. Looked up from germline, CDR1 is SGHTA and CDR2 is FQGNSA. The CDR3 nucleotides read TGTGCCAGCAGGACAGGGGGGTCCCCAAACTACGAGCAGTACTTC. It yields the protein CASRTGGSPNYEQYF.

CDR3 loop: CASRRRPHIIEAFF. The DNA for the CDR3 is TGTGCCAGCAGACGACGACCCCACATAATTGAAGCTTTCTTT. The rearrangement uses TRBV6-1 and TRBJ1-1; D is unresolved. Trimming removed 6 bases from V and 7 bases from J, with 18 bases in between. CDR3 length: 14 amino acids. Germline CDR1 reads MNHNS; CDR2 reads SASEGT.

V and J are TRBV24-1 and TRBJ2-7; no firm D call. This CDR3 spans 14 amino acids. The V end lost 4 bases, the J end lost 6 bases, and 15 bases lay between the germline ends. Germline CDR1 is KGHDR and CDR2 is SFDVKD. In nucleotides, the CDR3 is TGTGCCACCAGTGACCGAAACATCAGGACCGAGCAGTACTTC. Residues: CATSDRNIRTEQYF.

This clonotype was recorded many times. The chain is built from TRBV28 and TRBJ2-5; D is perhaps TRBD1 or TRBD2 (5 bases each). Per germline, CDR1 MDHEN and CDR2 SYDVKM. The CDR3 runs 15 residues. Between the trimmed V and J ends, which lost 7 bases and 3 bases, there was a span of 18 bases. CDR3 residues: CASTDPGRRKETQYF. As DNA, the CDR3 is TGTGCCAGCACCGATCCGGGACGCCGAAAAGAGACCCAGTACTTC.

This clonotype was detected many times. This chain links TRBV28 with TRBJ1-2; D possibly corresponds to TRBD1 (6 bases). This CDR3 has 15 residues. Germline V CDR1 and CDR2: MDHEN, SYDVKM. Trimming removed 1 base at V and 8 bases at J, with 17 bases between. The CDR3 sequence: CASSLYATGSEGYTF. DNA for the CDR3: TGTGCCAGCAGTTTATACGCTACAGGGTCGGAAGGCTACACCTTC.

The genes are TRBV12-3 or TRBV12-4 and TRBJ1-5; D unclear. The CDR3 spans 12 residues. V was trimmed by 5 bases and J by 6 bases, leaving 8 bases between them. CDR3 coding DNA: TGTGCCAGCAGTCCTTCGGTTCAGCCCCAGCATTTT. Protein sequence: CASSPSVQPQHF.

This clonotype was detected only a few times. V usage is TRBV12-3 or TRBV12-4 and J usage is TRBJ1-2, with D possibly TRBD1 on 5 matching bases. The CDR3 spans 11 residues. Trimming cost V 6 bases and J 7 bases, with 9 bases left between them. The chain's CDR3 is CASRGVGGYTF. The DNA for the CDR3 is TGTGCCAGCAGGGGGGTCGGTGGCTACACCTTC.

Only a few counts were recorded for this clonotype. The chain is built from TRBV4-1 and TRBJ1-5; TRBD1 aligns across 11 bases. CDR1 MGHRA and CDR2 YSYEKL come from the germline V gene. CDR3 size: 14 residues. Trimming removed 4 bases from V and 5 bases from J; junction bases left unmatched: 1. For the CDR3, the DNA is TGCGCCAGCAGCCCGGGACAGGGGGATCAGCCCCAGCATTTT. It encodes CASSPGQGDQPQHF.

This clonotype occurred many times. The chain carries TRBV25-1 and TRBJ1-2, with D uncertain. CDR1 is MGHDK, CDR2 SYGVNS, per germline. The CDR3 is 14 amino acids. V was pared by 1 base and J by 2 bases, with 8 bases between. Written as DNA, the CDR3 is TGTGCCAGCAGTGAATTCGGGGTGAACTATGGCTACACCTTC. It codes for CASSEFGVNYGYTF.

This chain joins TRBV7-2 and TRBJ1-1; 7 bases line up with TRBD1. V was clipped by 4 bases and J by 2 bases; unmatched bases: 7. The germline gives CDR1 SGHTA, CDR2 FQGNSA. This CDR3 has 15 amino acids. CDR3 in amino acids: CASSWGGQLNTEAFF. DNA of the CDR3: TGTGCCAGCAGCTGGGGGGGACAGTTAAACACTGAAGCTTTCTTT.

Many counts were recorded for this clonotype. The rearrangement joins TRBV7-2 to TRBJ2-1, with TRBD2 matching over 13 bases. In germline, CDR1 is SGHTA, CDR2 FQGNSA. The CDR3 loop spans 14 amino acids. Trimming removed 5 bases from V and 8 bases from J; junction bases left unmatched: 3. CDR3 in DNA: TGTGCCAGCAGCATGGGACTAGCGGGACATGAGCAGTTCTTC. It codes for CASSMGLAGHEQFF.

The table lists this clonotype with many counts. The chain uses TRBV24-1 and TRBJ2-2; either TRBD1 or TRBD2 may fit D (5 bases each). This CDR3 contains 15 residues. Trimming left V 5 bases short and J 4 bases short, with 13 bases between. Germline V gives CDR1 KGHDR, CDR2 SFDVKD. This chain's CDR3 is CATSGRDGGTGELFF. Written as DNA, the CDR3 is TGTGCCACCAGTGGCCGGGACGGAGGCACCGGGGAGCTGTTTTTT.

The CDR3 DNA reads as TGCAGTGCCAAATGGGACCAAGAGACCCAGTACTTC. Its protein product is CSAKWDQETQYF. The rearrangement joins TRBV20-1 to TRBJ2-5; D is unclear. Deletions cut 6 bases from V and 0 bases from J, with 8 bases between. This CDR3 comprises 12 residues. Germline CDR1 and CDR2: DFQATT and SNEGSKA (reference sequence).

V gene TRBV20-1 combines with J gene TRBJ2-7, with D possibly being TRBD2 (5 bases). This CDR3 contains 16 residues. V lost 0 bases and J lost 2, with 17 bases in between. Germline CDR1 is DFQATT and CDR2 is SNEGSKA (reference sequence). The DNA of the CDR3 is TGCAGTGCTAGAGATCTCCTTCTTAGCGATACCTACGAGCAGTACTTC. This gives the protein CSARDLLLSDTYEQYF.

This clonotype was counted many times. The chain couples TRBV12-3 or TRBV12-4 to TRBJ2-7, with D hard to call. V was cut by 8 bases and J by 5 bases, with 13 bases left in between. The CDR3 extends over 12 amino acids. Here the CDR3 reads CASGFNPDEQYF. In nucleotides, the CDR3 is TGTGCCAGCGGGTTTAACCCGGACGAGCAGTACTTC.

This chain joins TRBV12-3 or TRBV12-4 and TRBJ2-7; 7 bases map to TRBD1. After removal of 6 bases from V and 3 bases from J, the junction contained 8 bases not matched to a gene. The CDR3 length is 14 residues. CDR3 coding DNA: TGTGCCAGCAGGGCCGGGACAGCAATCTACGAGCAGTACTTC. It translates to CASRAGTAIYEQYF.

The V and J genes are TRBV6-2 or TRBV6-3 and TRBJ1-1, with D possibly being TRBD1 (5 bases). Trimming cost V 5 bases and J 3 bases, with 13 bases left between them. Per germline, CDR1 MNHEY and CDR2 SVGEGT. The CDR3 contains 14 residues. CDR3 loop: CASSATWGDTEAFF. In DNA form, the CDR3 reads TGTGCCAGCAGTGCAACCTGGGGGGACACTGAAGCTTTCTTT.

This clonotype was seen many times. The V gene is TRBV20-1, the J gene TRBJ2-7; D unresolved. V was shortened by 1 base and J by 2 bases, with 12 bases between the two germline ends. CDR1 is DFQATT and CDR2 is SNEGSKA in the germline V gene (reference sequence). The CDR3 covers 14 residues. The CDR3 protein is CSARVQLRPYEQYF. The CDR3 DNA sequence: TGCAGTGCTAGAGTGCAACTCCGGCCCTACGAGCAGTACTTC.

This clonotype was observed many times. This chain uses TRBV25-1 with TRBJ2-7; 10 bases are a match to TRBD2. J lost 4 bases, V lost 3 bases, and 3 bases had no gene match. The CDR3 loop spans 14 amino acids. CDR1 is MGHDK, CDR2 SYGVNS, per germline. The CDR3 bases are TGTGCCAGCAGTGAGGGACTAGCGAAGTACGAGCAGTACTTC. It translates to CASSEGLAKYEQYF.

This clonotype appeared many times. The chain carries TRBV5-1 and TRBJ1-2; 8 bases map to TRBD1. Germline-derived CDR1 and CDR2 are SGHRS and YFSETQ. V lost 1 base and J lost 8; bases outside the gene matches: 16. This CDR3 comprises 17 residues. The CDR3 sequence: CASSLRGSGGVLSGYTF. CDR3 DNA: TGCGCCAGCAGCTTGCGGGGTTCAGGGGGCGTGTTGTCAGGCTACACCTTC.

The sample holds many counts of this clonotype. The V gene is TRBV28, the J gene TRBJ2-1; TRBD2 matches at 13 bases. J was trimmed by 6 bases and V by 7 bases; bases with no gene match: 12. There are 17 residues in the CDR3. Germline CDR1 is MDHEN and CDR2 is SYDVKM. The CDR3 bases are TGTGCCAGCACCAGGACTAGCGGGAGACGGAGGGGCAATGAGCAGTTCTTC. It translates to CASTRTSGRRRGNEQFF.

This clonotype was observed many times. This chain uses TRBV27 with TRBJ2-1; D perhaps matches TRBD2 (5 bases). Looked up from germline, CDR1 is MNHEY and CDR2 is SMNVEV (reference sequence). Trimming removed 1 base from V and 3 bases from J, with 13 bases in between. This CDR3 comprises 16 residues. Here the CDR3 reads CASSLFEGNIYNEQFF. The CDR3 DNA follows: TGTGCCAGCAGTTTATTTGAGGGAAACATCTACAATGAGCAGTTCTTC.

This chain uses TRBV7-2 with TRBJ1-2; TRBD1 is a possible D gene (5 bases). Trimming left V 6 bases short and J 5 bases short, with 10 bases between. The CDR3 contains 12 residues. The V gene's germline CDR1 is SGHTA and CDR2 FQGNSA. This chain's CDR3 is CASRRGEYGYTF. In DNA, the CDR3 is TGTGCCAGCAGACGGGGCGAATATGGCTACACCTTC.